These T cell receptor beta chains were read from a single sample in a study of T cell responses to AZD1222 COVID-19 vaccine. The table came from immunoSEQ multiplex PCR; TCRdb's copy has only in-frame clones and leaves some out. The sample has some 150,000 clones; roughly 89% are singletons. The material sequenced was peripheral blood, taken on day 0 of AZD1222 vaccination. The origin of the receptors is an adult in good health. Both conserved end residues are part of each CDR3. Each record gives: J gene, V gene, clone size, D gene, CDR3 protein, CDR3 DNA. The D gene is left open where the match is weak. The listing skips clone size in some rows; elsewhere it reads once, few, many or a size class.

J: TRBJ1-1; V: TRBV6-5; size: NA; D: NA; CDR3: CASSYPGQNTEAFF; DNA: TGTGCCAGCAGTTATCCGGGACAGAACACTGAAGCTTTCTTT
J: TRBJ2-1; V: TRBV4-3; size: NA; D: TRBD2; CDR3: CASSQASIAGGLAEQFF; DNA: TGCGCCAGCAGCCAAGCCTCTATAGCGGGAGGGCTTGCTGAGCAGTTCTTC
J: TRBJ1-2; V: TRBV28; size: NA; D: NA; CDR3: CASSLPLGYGYTF; DNA: TGTGCCAGCAGTTTACCCCTCGGTTATGGCTACACCTTC
J: TRBJ1-6; V: TRBV5-1; size: NA; D: NA; CDR3: CASSLQGPGSPLHF; DNA: TGCGCCAGCAGCTTGCAGGGGCCGGGTTCACCCCTCCACTTT
J: TRBJ2-7; V: TRBV5-4; size: NA; D: NA; CDR3: CASSLDGGVRYEQYF; DNA: TGTGCCAGCAGCTTGGATGGGGGAGTAAGGTACGAGCAGTACTTC
J: TRBJ1-1; V: TRBV6-6; size: NA; D: NA; CDR3: CASIETRAPHTEAFF; DNA: TGTGCCAGCATAGAGACGAGGGCACCACACACTGAAGCTTTCTTT
J: TRBJ1-3; V: TRBV9; size: NA; D: NA; CDR3: CASSVVPGPSGNTIYF; DNA: TGTGCCAGCAGCGTAGTGCCAGGGCCCTCTGGAAACACCATATATTTT
J: TRBJ2-6; V: TRBV2; size: NA; D: NA; CDR3: CASTGAGANVLTF; DNA: TGTGCCAGTACCGGGGCTGGGGCCAACGTCCTGACTTTC
J: TRBJ2-3; V: TRBV5-1; size: once; D: NA; CDR3: CASSPATSTDTQYF; DNA: TGCGCCAGCAGCCCCGCGACCAGCACAGATACGCAGTATTTT
J: TRBJ2-1; V: TRBV4-1; size: few; D: NA; CDR3: CASSQDSGSYNEQFF; DNA: TGCGCCAGCAGCCAAGATAGCGGTTCCTACAATGAGCAGTTCTTC
J: TRBJ1-6; V: TRBV18; size: NA; D: NA; CDR3: CASSPPSYNSPLHF; DNA: TGTGCCAGCTCACCACCTTCCTATAATTCACCCCTCCACTTT
J: TRBJ1-3; V: TRBV18; size: NA; D: NA; CDR3: CASSPVGFSGNTIYF; DNA: TGTGCCAGCTCACCGGTCGGTTTCTCTGGAAACACCATATATTTT
J: TRBJ2-2; V: TRBV2; size: NA; D: NA; CDR3: CASQRGGGNTGELFF; DNA: TGTGCCAGCCAGAGGGGCGGGGGCAACACCGGGGAGCTGTTTTTT
J: TRBJ2-6; V: TRBV27; size: NA; D: NA; CDR3: CASSSRERSSGANVLTF; DNA: TGTGCCAGCAGTTCAAGGGAAAGGAGCTCTGGGGCCAACGTCCTGACTTTC
J: TRBJ2-2; V: TRBV5-1; size: NA; D: NA; CDR3: CASTSNHRTGELFF; DNA: TGCGCCAGCACATCGAATCATAGAACCGGGGAGCTGTTTTTT
J: TRBJ2-3; V: TRBV27; size: NA; D: NA; CDR3: CASRTGLLGDTQYF; DNA: TGTGCCAGCAGGACCGGACTCCTAGGAGATACGCAGTATTTT
J: TRBJ2-5; V: TRBV9; size: NA; D: NA; CDR3: CASSLGLQETQYF; DNA: TGTGCCAGCAGCTTAGGACTCCAAGAGACCCAGTACTTC
J: TRBJ2-7; V: TRBV5-4; size: NA; D: TRBD2; CDR3: CASSLYSSGRPKGYEQYF; DNA: TGTGCCAGCAGCTTGTATTCCAGCGGGAGGCCCAAGGGCTACGAGCAGTACTTC
J: TRBJ2-1; V: TRBV24-1; size: NA; D: TRBD2; CDR3: CATSEGRFGTSGQYNEQFF; DNA: TGTGCCACCAGTGAGGGGCGCTTCGGGACTAGCGGGCAATACAATGAGCAGTTCTTC
J: TRBJ1-2; V: TRBV2; size: NA; D: NA; CDR3: CASSTPILQGPNYGYTF; DNA: TGTGCCAGCAGTACCCCAATACTGCAGGGCCCTAACTATGGCTACACCTTC
J: TRBJ1-3; V: TRBV10-3; size: NA; D: NA; CDR3: CAISEESSGNTIYF; DNA: TGTGCCATCAGTGAGGAGAGCTCTGGAAACACCATATATTTT
J: TRBJ1-5; V: TRBV3-1/TRBV3-2; size: NA; D: NA; CDR3: CASSGGGSNQPQHF; DNA: TGTGCCAGCAGCGGGGGGGGTAGCAATCAGCCCCAGCATTTT
J: TRBJ2-3; V: TRBV11-2; size: NA; D: NA; CDR3: CASSPQGDTQYF; DNA: TGTGCCAGCAGCCCCCAAGGAGATACGCAGTATTTT
J: TRBJ2-1; V: TRBV4-1; size: NA; D: NA; CDR3: CASSQGRGRVSYNEQFF; DNA: TGCGCCAGCAGCCAAGGGAGGGGACGGGTCTCCTACAATGAGCAGTTCTTC
J: TRBJ2-5; V: TRBV5-5; size: NA; D: TRBD1; CDR3: CASSGGTGGQETQYF; DNA: TGTGCCAGCAGCGGGGGGACAGGGGGCCAAGAGACCCAGTACTTC
J: TRBJ1-1; V: TRBV7-3; size: NA; D: NA; CDR3: CASSHRQGRMNTEAFF; DNA: TGTGCCAGCAGCCATAGGCAGGGGAGAATGAACACTGAAGCTTTCTTT
J: TRBJ2-1; V: TRBV28; size: NA; D: TRBD2; CDR3: CASSSVAGSSYNEQFF; DNA: TGTGCCAGCAGTTCGGTAGCGGGTAGCTCCTACAATGAGCAGTTCTTC
J: TRBJ1-1; V: TRBV7-3; size: NA; D: NA; CDR3: CASSLYSGMGAEAFF; DNA: TGTGCCAGCAGCTTATATTCAGGGATGGGCGCTGAAGCTTTCTTT
J: TRBJ1-6; V: TRBV28; size: NA; D: NA; CDR3: CASSFNGKGPFYNSPLHF; DNA: TGTGCCAGCAGTTTTAACGGAAAGGGTCCCTTTTATAATTCACCCCTCCACTTT
J: TRBJ1-3; V: TRBV5-7; size: NA; D: NA; CDR3: CASSSHGHVQGRYTIYF; DNA: TGTGCCAGCAGCTCCCACGGACATGTGCAGGGGAGGTACACCATATATTTT
J: TRBJ1-1; V: TRBV10-1; size: few; D: NA; CDR3: CASSQGRSEAFF; DNA: TGCGCCAGCAGCCAAGGACGGTCTGAAGCTTTCTTT
J: TRBJ1-5; V: TRBV24-1; size: NA; D: TRBD1; CDR3: CATSEGQGPDSNQPQHF; DNA: TGTGCCACCAGTGAGGGACAGGGTCCGGATAGCAATCAGCCCCAGCATTTT
J: TRBJ1-4; V: TRBV6-5; size: NA; D: NA; CDR3: CASRTDGRNEKLFF; DNA: TGTGCCAGCAGGACTGACGGGAGAAATGAAAAACTGTTTTTT
J: TRBJ1-2; V: TRBV30; size: NA; D: NA; CDR3: CAWSSYGGGYTF; DNA: TGTGCCTGGAGTTCCTACGGGGGCGGCTACACCTTC
J: TRBJ1-2; V: TRBV6-5; size: NA; D: NA; CDR3: CASSVNRELRGYTF; DNA: TGTGCCAGCAGCGTAAACAGGGAATTGAGGGGCTACACCTTC
J: TRBJ2-5; V: TRBV5-1; size: NA; D: TRBD1; CDR3: CASSPETGTLVETQYF; DNA: TGCGCCAGCAGCCCTGAGACAGGGACCCTCGTAGAGACCCAGTACTTC
J: TRBJ2-1; V: TRBV2; size: NA; D: TRBD1; CDR3: CASRLLSGGSGGNEQFF; DNA: TGTGCCAGCAGATTGTTGTCAGGGGGCTCGGGCGGCAATGAGCAGTTCTTC
J: TRBJ2-1; V: TRBV12-3/TRBV12-4; size: NA; D: TRBD2; CDR3: CAIRSGGYNEQFF; DNA: TGTGCCATCCGTAGCGGGGGTTACAATGAGCAGTTCTTC
J: TRBJ1-1; V: TRBV23-1; size: NA; D: NA; CDR3: CASSHLANTEAFF; DNA: TGCGCCAGCAGTCATTTGGCGAACACTGAAGCTTTCTTT
J: TRBJ2-2; V: TRBV19; size: NA; D: TRBD1; CDR3: CASTPTGGSTGELFF; DNA: TGTGCCAGTACCCCGACAGGGGGCTCGACCGGGGAGCTGTTTTTT
J: TRBJ1-5; V: TRBV6-5; size: NA; D: NA; CDR3: CASSPAGSNQPQHF; DNA: TGTGCCAGCAGTCCGGCAGGTAGCAATCAGCCCCAGCATTTT
J: TRBJ1-2; V: TRBV6-5; size: NA; D: TRBD1; CDR3: CASSYFSGTGGYGYTF; DNA: TGTGCCAGCAGTTACTTTTCCGGGACAGGGGGATATGGCTACACCTTC
J: TRBJ1-1; V: TRBV14; size: NA; D: NA; CDR3: CASQAFGGLNTEAFF; DNA: TGTGCCAGCCAGGCCTTTGGGGGACTGAACACTGAAGCTTTCTTT
J: TRBJ1-1; V: TRBV28; size: once; D: NA; CDR3: CASSLSRGRAFF; DNA: TGTGCCAGCAGTTTATCCAGGGGAAGAGCTTTCTTT
J: TRBJ1-1; V: TRBV6-5; size: NA; D: NA; CDR3: CASSYSTISEAFF; DNA: TGTGCCAGCAGTTACTCGACCATCTCCGAAGCTTTCTTT
J: TRBJ1-1; V: TRBV6-5; size: once; D: NA; CDR3: CASINGAGLNTEAFF; DNA: TGTGCCAGCATCAACGGGGCAGGATTGAACACTGAAGCTTTCTTT
J: TRBJ2-3; V: TRBV21-1; size: NA; D: NA; CDR3: CASSKECLAGTDTQYF; DNA: TGTGCCAGCAGCAAAGAGTGCCTAGCGGGCACAGATACGCAGTATTTT
J: TRBJ1-1; V: TRBV2; size: NA; D: NA; CDR3: CASSVTGLNTEAFF; DNA: TGTGCCAGCAGTGTAACGGGCCTGAACACTGAAGCTTTCTTT
J: TRBJ1-3; V: TRBV5-1; size: NA; D: NA; CDR3: CASSARQQSFSGNTIYF; DNA: TGCGCCAGCAGTGCCAGACAGCAATCCTTCTCTGGAAACACCATATATTTT
J: TRBJ1-5; V: TRBV19; size: NA; D: TRBD1; CDR3: CASRVDRASNQPQHF; DNA: TGTGCCAGTAGGGTTGACAGGGCTAGCAATCAGCCCCAGCATTTT